These 21 T cell receptor beta chains came from one sample sequenced in a study of PD-1 blockade in classical Hodgkin lymphoma (dated by TCRdb to the early 2020s). This sample's time point label indicates: newly diagnosed, previously untreated cHL patient sample. Using a Miltenyi CD4+ T cell isolation kit, CD4+ T cells were purified from thawed PBMCs through magnetic negative selection. Libraries were built with the immunoSEQ multiplex PCR assay. TCRdb took this table from immuneACCESS and kept in-frame rearrangements with V and J called. Such tables lack part of the clones; where checked against another copy, unresolved V genes explain under half of the gap, and the rest is unexplained. Here the sample has 20,000 to 25,000 clones; 90% occur a single time. 0.4% to 0.5% of the sample is taken by the ten largest. The sample was CD4+ T cells from blood. Receptors were obtained from a human donor with classical Hodgkin lymphoma.

V and J are TRBV27 and TRBJ2-7; D is unresolved. The CDR3 sequence is 14 residues long. CDR1 is MNHEY, CDR2 SMNVEV, per germline (reference sequence). CDR3 nucleotides: TGTGCAACTCGTCGACTCTTCGGTGGGGACGAGCAGTACTTC. Protein: CATRRLFGGDEQYF.

The chain couples TRBV11-2 to TRBJ1-1; 9 bases match TRBD1. In germline, CDR1 is SGHAT, CDR2 FQNNGV. This CDR3 is built from 16 residues. V was pared by 5 bases and J by 3 bases, with 10 bases of the junction left unmatched. CDR3 residues: CASSPIGQGTYTEAFF. For the CDR3, the DNA is TGTGCCAGCAGCCCTATCGGACAGGGGACCTACACTGAAGCTTTCTTT.

The CDR3, as DNA: TGCGCCAGCAGCCCAACAGGAACTACTAACTATGGCTACACCTTC. This gives the protein CASSPTGTTNYGYTF. The V and J genes are TRBV4-1 and TRBJ1-2; a possible D gene is TRBD1 (5 bases). The V end lost 4 bases, the J end lost 0 bases, and 12 bases lay between the germline ends. Per germline, CDR1 MGHRA and CDR2 YSYEKL. CDR3 size: 15 residues.

The chain carries TRBV4-1 and TRBJ2-7; 8 bases are shared with TRBD1. This CDR3 comprises 17 residues. CDR1 is MGHRA, CDR2 YSYEKL, per germline. V was pared by 2 bases and J by 3 bases, with 12 bases of the junction left unmatched. The CDR3 loop reads CASSQTSDREFIYEQYF. The CDR3 DNA is TGCGCCAGCAGCCAAACATCGGACAGGGAATTTATCTACGAGCAGTACTTC.

The V and J genes are TRBV28 and TRBJ2-7; 10 bases are a match to TRBD1. The CDR3 is 13 residues long. J lost 3 bases, V lost 6 bases, and 2 bases had no gene match. Germline-derived CDR1 and CDR2 are MDHEN and SYDVKM. As DNA, the CDR3 is TGTGCCAGCAGGGGACAGGGGAACTACGAGCAGTACTTC. Translated, it gives CASRGQGNYEQYF. Looking up the rest from reference TRBV28 and TRBJ2-7 gives the full variable domain: DVKVTQSSRYLVKRTGEKVFLECVQDMDHENMFWYRQDPGLGLRLIYFSYDVKMKEKGDIPEGYSVSREKKERFSLILESASTNQTSMYLCASRGQGNYEQYFGPGTRLTVT.

The chain has TRBV5-1 and TRBJ2-4; TRBD1 matches at 10 bases. The CDR3 has 12 residues. Trimming at V came to 2 bases and at J to 12 bases, leaving 2 bases not matched to a gene. The germline gives CDR1 SGHRS, CDR2 YFSETQ. The CDR3 nucleotides read TGCGCCAGCAGCTTAGGACAGGGGGGTCAGTACTTC. Its protein is CASSLGQGGQYF.

The V gene is TRBV27, the J gene TRBJ2-3, with TRBD2 matching 15 bases. The CDR3 is made up of 15 amino acids. CDR1 is MNHEY, CDR2 SMNVEV, per germline (reference sequence). After removal of 5 bases from V and 7 bases from J, the junction contained 4 bases not matched to a gene. The CDR3 sequence is CASSRTSGRANTQYF. The CDR3 DNA is TGTGCCAGCAGTCGGACTAGCGGGAGGGCCAATACGCAGTATTTT.

This chain joins TRBV11-2 and TRBJ2-3, with D tentatively TRBD1 (5 bases). Germline CDR1 and CDR2: SGHAT and FQNNGV. V was pared by 5 bases and J by 1 base, with 16 bases between. This CDR3 is built from 16 residues. CDR3 protein: CASSTLRGRGTDTQYF. Here the CDR3 DNA reads TGTGCCAGCAGCACCCTAAGGGGCAGAGGCACAGATACGCAGTATTTT. Full variable domain (rest looked up from reference TRBV11-2 and TRBJ2-3): EAGVAQSPRYKIIEKRQSVAFWCNPISGHATLYWYQQILGQGPKLLIQFQNNGVVDDSQLPKDRFSAERLKGVDSTLKIQPAKLEDSAVYLCASSTLRGRGTDTQYFGPGTRLTVL.

This chain joins TRBV18 and TRBJ2-3; D gene uncertain. The CDR3 runs 12 residues. Germline loops: CDR1 KGHSH, CDR2 LQKENI. Trimming removed 5 bases at V and 5 bases at J, with 8 bases between. CDR3 sequence (DNA): TGTGCCAGCTCAACCCGCGGAGATACGCAGTATTTT. Protein: CASSTRGDTQYF.

The chain employs TRBV18 and TRBJ2-2; 12 nucleotides line up with TRBD2. Germline CDR1 KGHSH, CDR2 LQKENI. The CDR3 covers 16 residues. V was pared by 6 bases and J by 2 bases, with 4 bases of the junction left unmatched. CDR3 loop: CASSRTSGINTGELFF. CDR3 nucleotides: TGTGCCAGCTCTCGGACTAGCGGGATCAACACCGGGGAGCTGTTTTTT.

J is TRBJ2-2 and V is TRBV2; 10 bases align to TRBD1. The CDR3 spans 14 residues. J was trimmed by 3 bases and V by 9 bases; bases with no gene match: 4. The germline V gene encodes CDR1 SNHLY and CDR2 FYNNEI. DNA of the CDR3: TGTGCCAGTATGGGACAGGGGTACACCGGGGAGCTGTTTTTT. Protein: CASMGQGYTGELFF.

CDR3 region: CASSPRPGSYEQYF. The DNA for the CDR3 is TGTGCCAGCAGTCCCAGACCGGGCTCCTACGAGCAGTACTTC. This chain connects TRBV27 to TRBJ2-5; no clear D. The better agreement between TRBJ2-7 and the DNA end casts doubt on the J call. The CDR3 is 14 amino acids. In germline, CDR1 is MNHEY, CDR2 SMNVEV (reference sequence).

The CDR3 sequence: CASSPRPRGMEGGYTF. Written as DNA, the CDR3 is TGTGCCAGCAGCCCGCGTCCTAGAGGGATGGAAGGCGGCTACACCTTC. The V and J genes are TRBV11-1 and TRBJ1-2; D gene ambiguous. The CDR3 covers 16 residues. V gave up 5 bases and J gave up 8 bases, with 24 bases separating them. Germline CDR1 and CDR2: SGHAT and FQDESV (reference sequence).

The V call is TRBV5-1, the J call TRBJ1-4; no definite D call. CDR1 is SGHRS and CDR2 is YFSETQ in the germline V gene. With 1 base removed from V and 6 bases from J, the gap between germline ends came to 10 bases. CDR3 size: 14 residues. The CDR3 protein is CASSLSSGYEKLFF. The CDR3 DNA reads TGCGCCAGCAGCTTGTCGTCCGGGTATGAAAAACTGTTTTTT. Full variable domain (missing parts from reference TRBV5-1 and TRBJ1-4): KAGVTQTPRYLIKTRGQQVTLSCSPISGHRSVSWYQQTPGQGLQFLFEYFSETQRNKGNFPGRFSGRQFSNSRSEMNVSTLELGDSALYLCASSLSSGYEKLFFGSGTQLSVL.

V is TRBV19 and J is TRBJ2-3, with 9 bases identical to TRBD1. CDR1 is LNHDA, CDR2 SQIVND, per germline (reference sequence). Unmatched junction bases numbered 3, after V lost 6 bases and J lost 5 bases. The CDR3 spans 13 residues. CDR3 in DNA: TGTGCCAGTAGGACAGGGGGTGGAGATACGCAGTATTTT. Translating it yields CASRTGGGDTQYF.

The rearrangement uses TRBV7-2 and TRBJ1-6; unclear D gene. V lost 2 bases and J lost 3, with 17 bases in between. CDR3 length: 18 residues. Per the germline V gene, CDR1 is SGHTA and CDR2 is FQGNSA. Here the CDR3 reads CASSLTISGGSYNSPLHF. CDR3 nucleotides: TGTGCCAGCAGCTTAACTATCTCCGGTGGAAGCTATAATTCACCCCTCCACTTT.

V usage is TRBV28 and J usage is TRBJ2-7; D may correspond to TRBD1 or TRBD2 (5 bases each). Germline CDR1 is MDHEN and CDR2 is SYDVKM. The CDR3 is 12 amino acids. Trimming took 8 bases from V and 1 from J, leaving 9 bases between them. The CDR3 reads CASRDGSYEQYF. DNA of the CDR3: TGTGCCAGCCGGGACGGTTCCTACGAGCAGTACTTC.

The V and J genes are TRBV15 and TRBJ1-6; 7 bases are a match to TRBD1. The germline gives CDR1 LNHNV, CDR2 YYDKDF (reference sequence). This CDR3 has 15 residues. V was pared by 5 bases and J by 7 bases, with 8 bases of the junction left unmatched. This CDR3 is CATSLVAGQNSPLHF. The CDR3 DNA reads as TGTGCCACCAGCCTTGTCGCGGGACAGAATTCACCCCTCCACTTT.

The gene calls are TRBV6-1 and TRBJ2-2; 8 bases match TRBD2. Germline V gives CDR1 MNHNS, CDR2 SASEGT. V gave up 4 bases and J gave up 3 bases; unmatched junction bases: 4. The CDR3 covers 15 residues. The CDR3 DNA sequence: TGTGCCAGCAGTGTCGGGAGGGCCGACACCGGGGAGCTGTTTTTT. Translated, it gives CASSVGRADTGELFF.

This sequence joins TRBV28 and TRBJ2-1; D is uncertain. There are 19 residues in the CDR3. V was trimmed by 2 bases and J by 0 bases, leaving 20 bases between them. Germline V gives CDR1 MDHEN, CDR2 SYDVKM. The CDR3 sequence: CASSLSFRTASVSYNEQFF. DNA of the CDR3: TGTGCCAGCAGTTTAAGTTTCAGGACGGCTTCTGTCTCCTACAATGAGCAGTTCTTC.

J is TRBJ2-5 and V is TRBV5-4, with 15 bases fitting TRBD2. This CDR3 region has 18 residues. V shed 4 bases, J shed 4 bases, and the junction held 11 bases outside the gene matches. Germline V gene lookup returns CDR1 SGHNT and CDR2 YYREEE (reference sequence). Here the CDR3 DNA reads TGTGCCAGCAGCCCCGGACTAGCGGGAGGGTACAATTTAGAGACCCAGTACTTC. This translates into CASSPGLAGGYNLETQYF.